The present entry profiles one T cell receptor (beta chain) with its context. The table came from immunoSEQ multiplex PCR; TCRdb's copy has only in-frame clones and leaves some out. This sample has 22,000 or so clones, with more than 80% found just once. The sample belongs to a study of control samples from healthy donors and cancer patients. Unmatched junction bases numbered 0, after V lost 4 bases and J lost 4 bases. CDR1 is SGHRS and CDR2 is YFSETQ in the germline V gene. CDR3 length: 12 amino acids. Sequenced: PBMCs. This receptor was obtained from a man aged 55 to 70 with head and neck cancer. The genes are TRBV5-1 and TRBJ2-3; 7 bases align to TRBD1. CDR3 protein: CASSRGPDTQYF. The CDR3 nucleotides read TGCGCCAGCAGCAGGGGGCCAGATACGCAGTATTTT.